The 23 T cell receptor beta chains below come from one sample, sequenced in a study of type 1 regulatory T cells. Study-wide points: Tr1 cells had a more restricted TCR repertoire than non-Tr1 cells.

TCRdb fed the reads into MiXCR, producing one record per CDR3 protein. Among tens of thousands of distinct CDR3 sequences, 20% were seen once, and the ten largest hold less than 10%. Which antigens these TCRs recognize remains unknown. Input material: cultured type 1 regulatory T (Tr1) cells, either the whole culture or a sorted fraction (not recorded which). The source is a human donor in good health.

V is TRBV27 and J is TRBJ2-2; unclear D gene. Germline loops: CDR1 MNHEY, CDR2 SMNVEV (reference sequence). With 1 base removed from V and 7 bases from J, the gap between germline ends came to 10 bases. This CDR3 comprises 14 residues. Written as DNA, the CDR3 is TGTGCCAGCAGTTTATGGGTCTTTGGCGGGGAGCTGTTTTTT. It codes for CASSLWVFGGELFF.

This clonotype was detected many times. The chain joins TRBV5-1 to TRBJ2-7; 9 bases are a match to TRBD1. This CDR3 has 14 amino acids. V lost 4 bases and J lost 3; bases outside the gene matches: 5. Germline lookup yields CDR1 SGHRS and CDR2 YFSETQ. The CDR3: CASSNTGGSYEQYF. CDR3 nucleotides: TGCGCCAGCAGCAACACAGGGGGCAGCTACGAGCAGTACTTC. Supplemented by reference TRBV5-1 and TRBJ2-7, the full variable domain reads KAGVTQTPRYLIKTRGQQVTLSCSPISGHRSVSWYQQTPGQGLQFLFEYFSETQRNKGNFPGRFSGRQFSNSRSEMNVSTLELGDSALYLCASSNTGGSYEQYFGPGTRLTVT.

In its sample, this clonotype was seen a few times. The gene calls are TRBV25-1 and TRBJ1-5; D remains ambiguous. Per the germline V gene, CDR1 is MGHDK and CDR2 is SYGVNS. V was cut by 4 bases and J by 0 bases, with 4 bases left in between. The CDR3 is made up of 13 amino acids. The CDR3 reads CASSADSNQPQHF. Here the CDR3 DNA reads TGTGCCAGCAGTGCAGATAGCAATCAGCCCCAGCATTTT.

The chain links TRBV5-1 to TRBJ2-3; D is uncertain. Germline-derived CDR1 and CDR2 are SGHRS and YFSETQ. This CDR3 has 12 residues. V was clipped by 3 bases and J by 7 bases, with 9 bases between them. CDR3 loop: CASSSGGNTQYF. The CDR3 DNA reads as TGCGCCAGCAGCTCCGGTGGGAATACGCAGTATTTT.

The chain couples TRBV11-1 to TRBJ2-1; D uncertain. CDR3 length equals 14 residues. CDR1 SGHAT and CDR2 FQDESV come from the germline V gene (reference sequence). V was clipped by 3 bases and J by 2 bases, with 8 bases between them. In DNA, the CDR3 is TGTGCCAGCAGCTTCGACGCGACCTACAATGAGCAGTTCTTC. Its translation: CASSFDATYNEQFF.

This clonotype was seen ten or more times. V gene TRBV7-8 combines with J gene TRBJ2-2; TRBD2 agrees at 10 bases. Germline CDR1 is SGHVS and CDR2 is FQNEAQ. The CDR3 loop spans 16 amino acids. Trimming took 8 bases from V and 4 from J; bases not matched to a gene: 10. CDR3 loop: CASPGTSASGTGELFF. CDR3 in DNA: TGTGCCAGCCCCGGGACTAGCGCCTCGGGCACCGGGGAGCTGTTTTTT.

CDR3 loop: CASTPGTSSYEQYF. The CDR3 DNA follows: TGTGCCAGCACCCCGGGAACCTCCTCCTACGAGCAGTACTTC. The chain uses TRBV12-3 or TRBV12-4 and TRBJ2-7, with D perhaps TRBD2 (5 bases). V was clipped by 7 bases and J by 0 bases, with 13 bases between them. The CDR3 totals 14 residues.

This clonotype turned up a few times. V is TRBV7-2 and J is TRBJ2-5; no firm D call. The CDR3 loop spans 14 amino acids. V lost 0 bases to trimming and J lost 5 bases, with 10 bases between them. In germline, CDR1 is SGHTA, CDR2 FQGNSA. The CDR3 DNA is TGTGCCAGCAGCTTAGCCCCCAGTAGGGAGACCCAGTACTTC. The encoded protein is CASSLAPSRETQYF.

The chain carries TRBV7-2 and TRBJ2-5; D may be TRBD2 (5 bases). Trimming cost V 5 bases and J 4 bases, with 14 bases left between them. Germline lookup yields CDR1 SGHTA and CDR2 FQGNSA. This CDR3 spans 14 amino acids. The CDR3 DNA is TGTGCCAGCAGCACCCAGGCGGGTACAGAGACCCAGTACTTC. It translates to CASSTQAGTETQYF.

This clonotype has just a few counts. V and J are TRBV12-3 or TRBV12-4 and TRBJ1-1; TRBD1 matches at 9 bases. After removal of 5 bases from V and 8 bases from J, the junction contained 3 bases not matched to a gene. The CDR3 has 12 residues. In nucleotides, the CDR3 is TGTGCCAGCAGTGGGACAGGGACCGAAGCTTTCTTT. Its translation is CASSGTGTEAFF.

There are many counts of this clonotype. The J gene is TRBJ2-5, the V gene TRBV5-1; 13 bases are a match to TRBD2. CDR1 and CDR2 from the germline V gene are SGHRS and YFSETQ. V lost 6 bases and J lost 5; bases outside the gene matches: 7. The CDR3 is 15 amino acids. CDR3 DNA sequence: TGCGCCAGCAAGGAAGGACTAGCGGGAGTTGAGACCCAGTACTTC. This codes for CASKEGLAGVETQYF.

This clonotype was seen more than once but under ten times. The chain combines TRBV9 with TRBJ2-7, with 8 bases matching TRBD1. The length of the CDR3 is 15 residues. Germline CDR1 SGDLS, CDR2 YYNGEE. V lost 0 bases, J lost 2 bases, and 4 bases stayed unmatched. The CDR3 region is CASSVEGQEAYEQYF. In nucleotides, the CDR3 is TGTGCCAGCAGCGTAGAGGGACAGGAAGCCTACGAGCAGTACTTC. The variable domain in full, with the rest retrieved from reference TRBV9 and TRBJ2-7, is DSGVTQTPKHLITATGQRVTLRCSPRSGDLSVYWYQQSLDQGLQFLIQYYNGEERAKGNILERFSAQQFPDLHSELNLSSLELGDSALYFCASSVEGQEAYEQYFGPGTRLTVT.

The CDR3 DNA sequence: TGCGCCAGCAGCTTGGTTCTAGCGGGACTCGAGCAGTACTTC. Translating it yields CASSLVLAGLEQYF. The rearrangement uses TRBV5-1 and TRBJ2-7, with TRBD2 matching over 9 bases. Losses at the gene ends were 0 bases for V and 6 bases for J; bases not matched to a gene: 4. CDR1 is SGHRS, CDR2 YFSETQ, per germline. The length of the CDR3 is 14 residues. Supplemented by reference TRBV5-1 and TRBJ2-7, the full variable domain reads KAGVTQTPRYLIKTRGQQVTLSCSPISGHRSVSWYQQTPGQGLQFLFEYFSETQRNKGNFPGRFSGRQFSNSRSEMNVSTLELGDSALYLCASSLVLAGLEQYFGPGTRLTVT.

At least ten counts were recorded for this clonotype. This chain links TRBV6-1 with TRBJ1-2, with no clear D. Germline loops: CDR1 MNHNS, CDR2 SASEGT. V lost 1 base, J lost 6 bases, and 12 bases lay in between. The CDR3 sequence is 14 residues long. In DNA form, the CDR3 reads TGTGCCAGCAGTGAAGATCCCACCTGGGATGGCTACACCTTC. Residues: CASSEDPTWDGYTF.

The chain has TRBV3-1 and TRBJ2-5; 7 bases are shared with TRBD2. The length of the CDR3 is 14 residues. Germline CDR1 and CDR2: LGHDT and YNNKEL (reference sequence). J was trimmed by 1 base and V by 1 base; bases with no gene match: 0. The DNA of the CDR3 is TGTGCCAGCAGCCAAGCGGGGGGCCAAGAGACCCAGTACTTC. Translated, it gives CASSQAGGQETQYF.

Worth noting for this clonotype: One end of the junction does not line up with germline, which may come from a read error. The chain recombines TRBV7-9 with TRBJ1-5; 8 nucleotides align to TRBD1. Looked up from germline, CDR1 is SEHNR and CDR2 is FQNEAQ (reference sequence). The CDR3 contains 16 residues. The DNA for the CDR3 is TGTGCCAGCAGCCCGGCAGGGGGCGCGGGCAATCAGCCCCGGCATTTT. It specifies CASSPAGGAGNQPRHF.

The J gene is TRBJ2-2, the V gene TRBV20-1; weak D call: TRBD2 (6 bases). With 3 bases removed from V and 4 bases from J, the gap between germline ends came to 15 bases. This CDR3 has 15 amino acids. CDR1 and CDR2 from the germline V gene are DFQATT and SNEGSKA (reference sequence). The CDR3 DNA sequence: TGCAGTGCTAGGTGGGAACTAGCTCCCACCGGGGAGCTGTTTTTT. This translates into CSARWELAPTGELFF.

The chain employs TRBV12-3 or TRBV12-4 and TRBJ2-1; 7 nucleotides align to TRBD2. V lost 7 bases, J lost 7 bases, and 4 bases stayed unmatched. CDR3 size: 12 residues. The chain's CDR3 is CASTLGGNEQFF. For the CDR3, the DNA is TGTGCCAGCACCCTGGGGGGGAATGAGCAGTTCTTC.

The rearrangement uses TRBV30 and TRBJ1-5; D not certain. Trimming removed 2 bases from V and 0 bases from J, with 5 bases in between. This CDR3 has 13 amino acids. CDR1 and CDR2 from the germline V gene are GTSNPN and SVGIG (reference sequence). The chain's CDR3 is CAWSIDSNQPQHF. In DNA form, the CDR3 reads TGTGCCTGGAGTATAGATAGCAATCAGCCCCAGCATTTT.

In this sample, this clonotype turned up a few times. The chain links TRBV5-1 to TRBJ2-5; TRBD1 aligns across 12 bases. CDR1 is SGHRS and CDR2 is YFSETQ in the germline V gene. There are 17 residues in the CDR3. V was clipped by 3 bases and J by 2 bases; unmatched bases: 8. CDR3 amino acids: CASSSGQGAVGQETQYF. CDR3 nucleotide sequence: TGCGCCAGCAGCTCGGGACAGGGGGCGGTAGGACAAGAGACCCAGTACTTC.

This clonotype has more than one count but fewer than ten. The V and J genes are TRBV20-1 and TRBJ2-1; TRBD2 agrees at 8 bases. The CDR3 extends over 16 amino acids. Germline CDR1 is DFQATT and CDR2 is SNEGSKA (reference sequence). Trimming cost V 1 base and J 6 bases; bases outside gene matches: 11. The DNA for the CDR3 is TGCAGTGCTAGAGCCAAAGCTCGACTAGCGACCAATGAGCAGTTCTTC. Translated: CSARAKARLATNEQFF.

This clonotype was picked up a small number of times. J is TRBJ2-7 and V is TRBV2; no clear D gene. In germline, CDR1 is SNHLY, CDR2 FYNNEI. Trimming shortened V by 8 bases and J by 5 bases, and 10 bases separated the two germline ends. The CDR3 sequence is 11 residues long. The DNA of the CDR3 is TGTGCCAGCGGCGGACCAAACGAGCAGTACTTC. This codes for CASGGPNEQYF.

The rearrangement uses TRBV3-1 and TRBJ1-1; no clear D. There are 14 residues in the CDR3. Trimming took off 7 bases at V and 2 bases at J, with 14 bases between the two ends. Per germline, CDR1 LGHDT and CDR2 YNNKEL (reference sequence). As DNA, the CDR3 is TGTGCCAGCACACAACGGGCAATTAACACTGAAGCTTTCTTT. Translated: CASTQRAINTEAFF.